This entry lists 17 T cell receptor beta chains sequenced from one sample in a study of blood T cell repertoires in COVID-19. The repertoire was sequenced with immunoSEQ multiplex PCR; TCRdb's copy has only in-frame clones and lacks some. The sample holds some 330,000 clones, approximately 88% seen once. What was sequenced was peripheral blood. These receptors were obtained from a woman between 50 and 59 years old with active or convalescent COVID-19.

This chain uses TRBV19 with TRBJ2-2; a weak D match, TRBD2 (7 bases). This CDR3 is built from 13 residues. Trimming stripped 7 bases from V and 6 bases from J, with 12 bases between. Germline V lookup: CDR1 LNHDA, CDR2 SQIVND (reference sequence). The DNA for the CDR3 is TGTGCCAGTACCACAGGGAGGGCCGGGGAGCTGTTTTTT. It is translated as CASTTGRAGELFF.

This rearrangement joins TRBV5-1 to TRBJ2-2; 7 bases map to TRBD1. The CDR3 extends over 17 amino acids. Trimming cost V 2 bases and J 6 bases; bases outside gene matches: 13. CDR1 is SGHRS, CDR2 YFSETQ, per germline. CDR3 coding DNA: TGCGCCAGCAGCTTCACAGGGGCCCCTATCAGGGCCGGGGAGCTGTTTTTT. It encodes CASSFTGAPIRAGELFF.

The V gene is TRBV6-2 or TRBV6-3, the J gene TRBJ2-1; 10 bases line up with TRBD2. J was trimmed by 4 bases and V by 5 bases; bases with no gene match: 5. This CDR3 comprises 15 residues. CDR1 and CDR2 (germline): MNHEY, SVGEGT. CDR3 protein: CASSPGLAVYNEQFF. The CDR3 coding sequence is TGTGCCAGCAGTCCCGGACTAGCGGTGTACAATGAGCAGTTCTTC.

The sample holds one count of this clone. This chain joins TRBV7-2 and TRBJ1-2, with a tentative D call TRBD1 (5 bases). The CDR3 spans 16 residues. V was clipped by 6 bases and J by 4 bases, with 21 bases between them. The germline CDR1 and CDR2 sequences are SGHTA and FQGNSA. The DNA for the CDR3 is TGTGCCAGCAGGCAAGACTTGGACCCACAGGTCTATGGCTACACCTTC. Translation: CASRQDLDPQVYGYTF.

CDR3: CASSSDAGPYEQYF. In DNA, the CDR3 is TGCGCCAGCAGCTCCGACGCAGGCCCCTACGAGCAGTACTTC. The chain recombines TRBV5-1 with TRBJ2-7; no clear D gene. Germline V gives CDR1 SGHRS, CDR2 YFSETQ. This CDR3 spans 14 amino acids. Trimming left V 3 bases short and J 2 bases short, with 12 bases between.

The V gene is TRBV29-1, the J gene TRBJ2-2, with 7 positions matching TRBD2. The CDR3 is made up of 12 amino acids. The V segment lost 7 bases and the J segment 6 bases; nucleotides outside the gene matches: 5. Germline lookup yields CDR1 SQVTM and CDR2 ANQGSEA. The CDR3 bases are TGCAGCGCCTCGGGGGGAGCCGGGGAGCTGTTTTTT. Protein product: CSASGGAGELFF.

The chain couples TRBV5-4 to TRBJ1-6, with a possible D match to TRBD1 (6 bases). Germline-derived CDR1 and CDR2 are SGHNT and YYREEE (reference sequence). Between the trimmed V and J ends, which lost 4 bases and 9 bases, there was a span of 14 bases. There are 14 residues in the CDR3. The DNA for the CDR3 is TGTGCCAGCAGCCTAGACAGGTTCGGTTCACCCCTCCACTTT. Residues: CASSLDRFGSPLHF.

The genes are TRBV28 and TRBJ1-4; maybe TRBD1 (6 bases). Germline CDR1 MDHEN, CDR2 SYDVKM. With 2 bases removed from V and 5 bases from J, the gap between germline ends came to 12 bases. The CDR3 spans 15 residues. Here the CDR3 DNA reads TGTGCCAGCAGTTTAGGCAGGGGTGGGAATGAAAAACTGTTTTTT. Amino acids: CASSLGRGGNEKLFF.

Note on this clone: The sample has other DNA sequences that encode this CDR3 too. V usage is TRBV12-3 or TRBV12-4 and J usage is TRBJ1-1, with D unresolved. The V end lost 3 bases, the J end lost 0 bases, and 5 bases lay between the germline ends. The CDR3 has 13 residues. The chain's CDR3 is CASSLGLNTEAFF. The CDR3 DNA sequence: TGTGCCAGCAGTTTGGGCTTGAACACTGAAGCTTTCTTT.

The V gene is TRBV27, the J gene TRBJ2-1; the D gene is possibly TRBD2 (7 bases). V shed 6 bases and J shed 10 bases, with 31 bases lying between them. Germline loops: CDR1 MNHEY, CDR2 SMNVEV (reference sequence). This CDR3 has 18 residues. The CDR3 nucleotides read TGTGCCAGCAGCCCGGTATGGTCATGGGGGGGGCCCCCTGGCGAGCAGTTCTTC. It codes for CASSPVWSWGGPPGEQFF.

The table lists this clone with a count of one. The genes are TRBV10-3 and TRBJ1-6; D possibly corresponds to TRBD1 (6 bases). V was cut by 2 bases and J by 7 bases, with 9 bases left in between. There are 14 residues in the CDR3. The germline V gene has CDR1 ENHRY and CDR2 SYGVKD. This CDR3 is CAISEEGVNSPLHF. CDR3 in DNA: TGTGCCATCAGTGAGGAGGGGGTCAATTCACCCCTCCACTTT.

The chain recombines TRBV18 with TRBJ1-3; no definite D call. The CDR3 is 15 residues long. V shed 3 bases and J shed 1 base, with 10 bases lying between them. Germline CDR1 reads KGHSH; CDR2 reads LQKENI. Here the CDR3 reads CASSPNSISGNTIYF. Here the CDR3 DNA reads TGTGCCAGCTCACCCAACAGTATTTCTGGAAACACCATATATTTT.

This chain joins TRBV6-5 and TRBJ1-2; the match to TRBD1 covers 8 bases. This CDR3 comprises 15 residues. V gave up 4 bases and J gave up 7 bases; unmatched junction bases: 11. The germline V gene has CDR1 MNHEY and CDR2 SVGAGI. The chain's CDR3 is CASSSRTGRDVGYTF. CDR3 sequence (DNA): TGTGCCAGCAGTTCCCGGACAGGGCGGGACGTTGGCTACACCTTC.

The chain carries TRBV4-2 and TRBJ1-2, with 7 positions matching TRBD1. J lost 2 bases, V lost 4 bases, and 13 bases had no gene match. CDR3 length equals 17 residues. The germline V gene encodes CDR1 LGHNA and CDR2 YNFKEQ. For the CDR3, the DNA is TGTGCCAGCAGCCCGAGGGTTGAGGGGGCCCCGAACTATGGCTACACCTTC. Translated: CASSPRVEGAPNYGYTF.

This clone has only one observation. The chain's CDR3 is CASRPTGAGETQYF. In DNA form, the CDR3 reads TGTGCCAGCAGACCCACAGGAGCCGGGGAGACCCAGTACTTC. The chain employs TRBV28 and TRBJ2-5, with D perhaps matching TRBD1 (5 bases). Trimming stripped 6 bases from V and 5 bases from J, with 16 bases between. Germline V gives CDR1 MDHEN, CDR2 SYDVKM. CDR3 size: 14 residues.

The gene calls are TRBV7-3 and TRBJ2-1; 9 nucleotides line up with TRBD1. CDR1 SGHTA and CDR2 FQGTGA come from the germline V gene. This CDR3 has 15 residues. V dropped 1 base and J dropped 8; count of bases not matched to a gene: 6. The CDR3 coding sequence is TGTGCCAGCAGCTTAATGGGACAGGGTTCGGATGAGCAGTTCTTC. Its translation: CASSLMGQGSDEQFF.

V and J are TRBV14 and TRBJ2-1; maybe TRBD1 (6 bases). The germline gives CDR1 SGHDN, CDR2 FVKESK. This CDR3 has 15 residues. Trimming took off 1 base at V and 7 bases at J, with 14 bases between the two ends. The CDR3 loop is CASSQVLIRGNEQFF. In DNA, the CDR3 is TGTGCCAGCAGCCAAGTCCTAATTAGGGGGAATGAGCAGTTCTTC.